The 22 T cell receptor beta chains in this list originate from one sample, sequenced in a study of identical twins. MiXCR was run by TCRdb on the 5' RACE reads, yielding one entry per CDR3 protein. Among 600,000 to 800,000 distinct CDR3 sequences listed, about 20% were seen once. These data also formed part of another study, on T cells expressing NK-cell markers.

Material for sequencing was PBMCs. The receptors come from a woman aged 18-30 years in good health.

This clonotype showed up many times. This chain links TRBV5-1 with TRBJ2-5; tentatively, D is TRBD2 (6 bases). Between the trimmed V and J ends, which lost 3 bases and 5 bases, there was a span of 20 bases. Germline V lookup: CDR1 SGHRS, CDR2 YFSETQ. The length of the CDR3 is 16 residues. For the CDR3, the DNA is TGCGCCAGCAGCTGGGACGGGGTGACTAGTCGGGAGACCCAGTACTTC. Protein: CASSWDGVTSRETQYF. Together with reference TRBV5-1 and TRBJ2-5, the CDR3 gives the full variable domain: KAGVTQTPRYLIKTRGQQVTLSCSPISGHRSVSWYQQTPGQGLQFLFEYFSETQRNKGNFPGRFSGRQFSNSRSEMNVSTLELGDSALYLCASSWDGVTSRETQYFGPGTRLLVL.

This clonotype was seen a handful of times. V is TRBV6-1 and J is TRBJ2-5; 13 bases match TRBD2. V dropped 6 bases and J dropped 9; count of bases not matched to a gene: 4. The V gene's germline CDR1 is MNHNS and CDR2 SASEGT. This CDR3 has 13 amino acids. In DNA, the CDR3 is TGTGCCAGCAGAACCGGGACTAGCGGGGCCCAGTACTTC. Residues: CASRTGTSGAQYF.

The gene calls are TRBV27 and TRBJ2-1, with TRBD2 matching over 15 bases. V trimming: 4 bases; J trimming: 10 bases; junction bases outside the gene matches: 5. This CDR3 has 15 residues. The germline gives CDR1 MNHEY, CDR2 SMNVEV (reference sequence). The CDR3 here is CASSWTSGGAWEQFF. The CDR3 region has the DNA TGTGCCAGCAGTTGGACTAGCGGGGGGGCCTGGGAGCAGTTCTTC.

The chain employs TRBV4-3 and TRBJ2-5; D perhaps matches TRBD2 (7 bases). Trimming removed 0 bases at V and 4 bases at J, with 12 bases between. CDR3 size: 15 residues. Per germline, CDR1 LGHNA and CDR2 YSLEER. The CDR3 sequence: CASSQDGGGGETQYF. The CDR3 nucleotides read TGCGCCAGCAGCCAAGATGGAGGGGGGGGAGAGACCCAGTACTTC.

The gene calls are TRBV7-9 and TRBJ2-1; 10 positions match TRBD2. The CDR3 has 15 residues. Germline assignment: CDR1 SEHNR and CDR2 FQNEAQ (reference sequence). V shed 6 bases, J shed 2 bases, and the junction held 4 bases outside the gene matches. The CDR3 spells CASSRAGGPYNEQFF. CDR3 in DNA: TGTGCCAGCAGTCGAGCGGGAGGGCCCTACAATGAGCAGTTCTTC.

This clonotype appeared a few times. V usage is TRBV2 and J usage is TRBJ2-5; no definite D call. Germline loops: CDR1 SNHLY, CDR2 FYNNEI. This CDR3 comprises 13 residues. V was trimmed by 6 bases and J by 7 bases, leaving 15 bases between them. This chain's CDR3 is CASRASPGGTQYF. As DNA, the CDR3 is TGTGCCAGCAGGGCCTCCCCCGGTGGGACCCAGTACTTC.

The chain joins TRBV12-3 or TRBV12-4 to TRBJ1-1; TRBD1 agrees at 10 bases. The length of the CDR3 is 16 residues. The V and J ends lost 5 bases and 2 bases, in that order; junction bases with no gene match: 8. In DNA form, the CDR3 reads TGTGCCAGCAGTATTGGGGACAGGGGACCAAACACTGAAGCTTTCTTT. Its translation: CASSIGDRGPNTEAFF.

The table lists this clonotype with many counts. The chain recombines TRBV20-1 with TRBJ2-1, with 8 bases that match TRBD2. CDR1 and CDR2 from the germline V gene are DFQATT and SNEGSKA (reference sequence). This CDR3 region has 15 residues. V dropped 5 bases and J dropped 4; count of bases not matched to a gene: 10. The CDR3 region is CSAFPGTRGYNEQFF. The CDR3 DNA sequence: TGCAGTGCTTTTCCAGGGACTAGAGGGTACAATGAGCAGTTCTTC.

The chain carries TRBV7-9 and TRBJ2-1; 9 bases align to TRBD2. Germline loops: CDR1 SEHNR, CDR2 FQNEAQ (reference sequence). The V segment lost 2 bases and the J segment 6 bases; nucleotides outside the gene matches: 5. The CDR3 runs to 15 residues. CDR3 bases: TGTGCCAGCAGCTTACTAGCGGGGCAGGGCAATGAGCAGTTCTTC. Translation: CASSLLAGQGNEQFF.

The chain uses TRBV7-2 and TRBJ1-2; 9 positions agree with TRBD1. The germline V gene has CDR1 SGHTA and CDR2 FQGNSA. V dropped 6 bases and J dropped 6; count of bases not matched to a gene: 5. The CDR3 is 13 residues long. CDR3: CASRTYRGHGYTF. The CDR3, as DNA: TGTGCCAGCAGGACCTACAGGGGGCATGGCTACACCTTC.

V is TRBV5-1 and J is TRBJ1-2, with a weak D call TRBD1 (5 bases). The CDR3 runs 14 residues. The V end lost 2 bases, the J end lost 0 bases, and 8 bases lay between the germline ends. Per germline, CDR1 SGHRS and CDR2 YFSETQ. This CDR3 is CASSFPGSNYGYTF. CDR3 bases: TGCGCCAGCAGCTTTCCAGGGTCTAACTATGGCTACACCTTC.

This clonotype was seen many times. The J gene is TRBJ1-2, the V gene TRBV12-3 or TRBV12-4; D not certain. CDR3 length: 12 amino acids. Trimming removed 2 bases from V and 8 bases from J, with 9 bases in between. The CDR3 is CASSLRVRGYTF. The CDR3 DNA is TGTGCCAGCAGTTTACGGGTGAGAGGCTACACCTTC.

The chain combines TRBV9 with TRBJ1-3; the D is unclear. V lost 4 bases and J 1 base, leaving 18 bases between the germline ends. Germline V gene lookup returns CDR1 SGDLS and CDR2 YYNGEE. The length of the CDR3 is 17 residues. The CDR3 bases are TGTGCCAGCAGCTCACCCATCGGGGATAGATCTGGAAACACCATATATTTT. It yields the protein CASSSPIGDRSGNTIYF.

This clonotype came up a few times. This sequence joins TRBV10-2 and TRBJ2-1; 13 nucleotides line up with TRBD2. Trimming at V came to 4 bases and at J to 7 bases, leaving 1 base not matched to a gene. The CDR3 has 14 amino acids. Germline values: CDR1 WSHSY, CDR2 SAAADI. The CDR3 DNA reads TGCGCCAGCAGTGGGGGACTAGCGGGAAATGAGCAGTTCTTC. Amino acids: CASSGGLAGNEQFF.

The CDR3 DNA follows: TGTGCCAGCAGTTCGGTTCTTACGGCCCAGTACTTC. Translating it yields CASSSVLTAQYF. This chain links TRBV12-3 or TRBV12-4 with TRBJ2-5, with D unresolved. The CDR3 length is 12 residues. Trimming pared 4 bases from V and 9 bases from J, leaving 12 bases between.

This clonotype was seen ten or more times. The rearrangement links TRBV12-3 or TRBV12-4 to TRBJ2-5; D tentatively fits TRBD1 or TRBD2 (5 bases each). The germline V and J ends were trimmed by 2 bases and 4 bases, with 14 bases remaining between them. CDR3 size: 15 residues. The CDR3 coding sequence is TGTGCCAGCAGTTTAACTAGGACGGGGCGAGAGACCCAGTACTTC. Its translation is CASSLTRTGRETQYF.

The chain combines TRBV11-2 with TRBJ2-4; tentative D call: TRBD1 (6 bases). There are 11 residues in the CDR3. From germline, CDR1 is SGHAT and CDR2 FQNNGV. Trimming removed 5 bases from V and 13 bases from J, with 12 bases in between. The CDR3 DNA follows: TGTGCCAGCAGCACCCGGACAGACCAGTACTTC. Translated: CASSTRTDQYF.

Only a few counts were recorded for this clonotype. The chain couples TRBV6-1 to TRBJ1-1, with D unclear. The ends were cut back, 6 bases at V and 1 base at J, with 12 bases in the middle. Per the germline V gene, CDR1 is MNHNS and CDR2 is SASEGT. This CDR3 is built from 14 residues. CDR3 sequence reads: CASSQIRENTEAFF. CDR3 nucleotides: TGTGCCAGCAGCCAGATCCGCGAGAACACTGAAGCTTTCTTT.

This clonotype appeared a few times. The genes are TRBV6-5 and TRBJ2-5, with D possibly matching TRBD2 (5 bases). Trimming cost V 4 bases and J 5 bases, with 29 bases left between them. The CDR3 totals 19 residues. Germline loops: CDR1 MNHEY, CDR2 SVGAGI. CDR3 nucleotides: TGTGCCAGCAGTTCCGTCGGCCGCGAGGAAACCAGTCCGGGGGAGACCCAGTACTTC. It is translated as CASSSVGREETSPGETQYF.

This clonotype was detected a few times. This rearrangement joins TRBV10-3 to TRBJ2-5, with D maybe TRBD1 (7 bases). Germline V lookup: CDR1 ENHRY, CDR2 SYGVKD. Trimming cost V 10 bases and J 4 bases, with 16 bases left between them. CDR3 length equals 13 residues. The CDR3 protein is CATGRGAGETQYF. CDR3 sequence (DNA): TGTGCCACGGGCAGGGGGGCAGGAGAGACCCAGTACTTC.

The chain employs TRBV5-1 and TRBJ1-2; 7 bases fit TRBD1. Germline V CDR1 and CDR2: SGHRS, YFSETQ. The CDR3 is 13 residues long. V gave up 6 bases and J gave up 8 bases; unmatched junction bases: 10. The CDR3 loop is CASTPEGARGYTF. CDR3 DNA sequence: TGCGCCAGCACTCCAGAGGGGGCACGGGGCTACACCTTC.

There are a few counts of this clonotype. V is TRBV29-1 and J is TRBJ2-3; D may be TRBD1 or TRBD2 (5 bases each). Germline V gene sequence: CDR1 SQVTM, CDR2 ANQGSEA. CDR3 length equals 13 residues. Trimming took off 8 bases at V and 3 bases at J, with 15 bases between the two ends. CDR3: CSCCRDLTDTQYF. As DNA, the CDR3 is TGCAGCTGCTGCCGGGACCTAACAGATACGCAGTATTTT.